What follows are 9 T cell receptor beta chains derived from one specimen sequenced in a study of shared clonotypes between healthy human individuals. The protocol was immunoSEQ multiplex PCR, while the TCRdb copy is restricted to in-frame clones and leaves out a portion. In the table there are over a million clones, about 98% of which are singletons. Sequencing was done on a sample of naive CD4+ T cells sorted from blood. Subset of the sample: CD45RA+ positively selected. The origin of the receptors is a young man in good health.

The V call is TRBV13, the J call TRBJ1-2; weak D call: TRBD1 (5 bases). The V and J ends lost 6 bases and 12 bases respectively, with 17 bases between them. The germline V gene encodes CDR1 PRHDT and CDR2 FYEKMQ (reference sequence). This CDR3 has 12 residues. The CDR3: CASSTRPGPHTF. The CDR3, as DNA: TGTGCCAGCAGTACAAGACCGGGACCCCACACCTTC.

This chain links TRBV6-1 with TRBJ2-7; TRBD2 might be the D (6 bases). Germline assignment: CDR1 MNHNS and CDR2 SASEGT. V lost 6 bases and J lost 3, with 9 bases in between. There are 12 residues in the CDR3. CDR3 in DNA: TGTGCCAGCAGATCGGGGGACTACGAGCAGTACTTC. As protein: CASRSGDYEQYF.

The chain has TRBV18 and TRBJ2-7; TRBD1 agrees at 8 bases. This CDR3 spans 15 amino acids. The germline CDR1 and CDR2 sequences are KGHSH and LQKENI. Unmatched junction bases numbered 10, after V lost 3 bases and J lost 6 bases. The CDR3 DNA is TGTGCCAGCTCACCGGTGCCAGGGGGCCGGGGCGAGCAGTACTTC. Translated: CASSPVPGGRGEQYF.

V and J are TRBV29-1 and TRBJ1-4; D is possibly TRBD1 (5 bases). This CDR3 comprises 12 residues. CDR1 and CDR2 from the germline V gene are SQVTM and ANQGSEA. V was shortened by 5 bases and J by 12 bases, with 16 bases between the two germline ends. The CDR3 reads CSVPDTGGELFF. DNA for the CDR3: TGCAGCGTTCCGGACACGGGAGGAGAACTGTTTTTT.

The table lists this clone with a count of one. The chain links TRBV18 to TRBJ2-7; TRBD1 agrees at 8 bases. The CDR3 runs to 16 residues. V gave up 3 bases and J gave up 0 bases; unmatched junction bases: 7. The germline V gene has CDR1 KGHSH and CDR2 LQKENI. The CDR3 spells CASSPYRDRSSYEQYF. Here the CDR3 DNA reads TGTGCCAGCTCACCTTACCGGGACAGGAGCTCCTACGAGCAGTACTTC.

As for this clone: This sample includes further DNA sequences coding for the same CDR3. The J gene is TRBJ2-7, the V gene TRBV9, with 10 bases identical to TRBD2. In germline, CDR1 is SGDLS, CDR2 YYNGEE. J gave up 3 bases and V 4 bases, and 4 bases lay outside the gene matches. This CDR3 contains 14 residues. The CDR3 loop reads CASSPRTSGYEQYF. In nucleotides, the CDR3 is TGTGCCAGCAGCCCTAGGACTAGCGGCTACGAGCAGTACTTC.

This sequence joins TRBV28 and TRBJ2-7, with TRBD2 matching over 8 bases. With V trimmed by 8 bases and J by 3 bases, 9 bases remained unmatched. The length of the CDR3 is 14 residues. Germline V gene lookup returns CDR1 MDHEN and CDR2 SYDVKM. The DNA for the CDR3 is TGTGCCAGCTGGAATAGCGGGAATAGCTACGAGCAGTACTTC. Amino acids: CASWNSGNSYEQYF.

This clone has only one observation. This chain connects TRBV15 to TRBJ1-5, with D possibly being TRBD1 (5 bases). This CDR3 region has 15 residues. The V and J ends lost 0 bases and 6 bases respectively, with 12 bases between them. The germline gives CDR1 LNHNV, CDR2 YYDKDF (reference sequence). CDR3 sequence: CATSRDAPGSQPQHF. CDR3 coding DNA: TGTGCCACCAGCAGAGACGCTCCAGGGTCTCAGCCCCAGCATTTT.

This chain uses TRBV2 with TRBJ2-7; unclear D gene. This CDR3 has 15 residues. The V gene lost 6 bases and the J gene lost 6 bases, with 21 bases spanning the gap. Germline CDR1 and CDR2: SNHLY and FYNNEI. This CDR3 reads CASRQGDNHSSEQYF. The CDR3 coding sequence is TGTGCCAGCAGACAAGGAGACAACCATTCCAGCGAGCAGTACTTC.